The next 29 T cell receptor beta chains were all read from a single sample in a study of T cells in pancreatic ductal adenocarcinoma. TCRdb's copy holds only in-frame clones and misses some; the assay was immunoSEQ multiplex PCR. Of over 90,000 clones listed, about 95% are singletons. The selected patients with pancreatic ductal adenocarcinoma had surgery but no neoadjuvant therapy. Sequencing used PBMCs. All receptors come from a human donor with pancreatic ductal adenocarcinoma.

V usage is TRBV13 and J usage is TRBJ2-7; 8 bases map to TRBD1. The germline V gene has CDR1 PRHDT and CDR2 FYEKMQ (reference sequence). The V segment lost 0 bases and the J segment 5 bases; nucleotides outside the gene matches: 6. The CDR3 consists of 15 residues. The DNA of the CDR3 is TGTGCCAGCAGCTTAGGCGGGCAGGGGGCCCACGAGCAGTACTTC. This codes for CASSLGGQGAHEQYF.

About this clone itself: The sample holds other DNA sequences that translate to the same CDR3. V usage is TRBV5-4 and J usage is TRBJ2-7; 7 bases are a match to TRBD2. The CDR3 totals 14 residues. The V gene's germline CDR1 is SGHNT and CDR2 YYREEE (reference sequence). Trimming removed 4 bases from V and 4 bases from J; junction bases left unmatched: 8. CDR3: CASSPGTGGYEQYF. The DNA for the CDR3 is TGTGCCAGCAGCCCGGGGACGGGGGGATACGAGCAGTACTTC.

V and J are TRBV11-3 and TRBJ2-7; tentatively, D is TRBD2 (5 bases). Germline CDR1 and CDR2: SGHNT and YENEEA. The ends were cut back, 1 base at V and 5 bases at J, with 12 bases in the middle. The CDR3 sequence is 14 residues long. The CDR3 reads CASSLGRGSNEQYF. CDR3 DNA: TGTGCCAGCAGCTTAGGGCGTGGGAGTAACGAGCAGTACTTC.

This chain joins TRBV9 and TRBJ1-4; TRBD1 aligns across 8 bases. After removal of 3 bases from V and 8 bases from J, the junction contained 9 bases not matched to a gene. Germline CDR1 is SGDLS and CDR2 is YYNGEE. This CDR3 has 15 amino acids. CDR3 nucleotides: TGTGCCAGCAGCGGGACAGGGACATTTGGAGAAAAACTGTTTTTT. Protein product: CASSGTGTFGEKLFF.

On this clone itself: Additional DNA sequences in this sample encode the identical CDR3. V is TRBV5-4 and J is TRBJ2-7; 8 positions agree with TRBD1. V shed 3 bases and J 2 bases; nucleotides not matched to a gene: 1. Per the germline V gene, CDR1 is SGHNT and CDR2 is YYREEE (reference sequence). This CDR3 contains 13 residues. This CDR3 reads CASSSQGAYEQYF. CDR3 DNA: TGTGCCAGCAGCTCACAGGGGGCCTACGAGCAGTACTTC.

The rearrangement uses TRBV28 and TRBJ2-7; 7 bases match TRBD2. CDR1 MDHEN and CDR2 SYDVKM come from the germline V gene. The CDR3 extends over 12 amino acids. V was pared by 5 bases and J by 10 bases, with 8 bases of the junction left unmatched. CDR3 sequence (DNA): TGTGCCAGCAGTGCCCCGGGAGGATCCCAGTACTTC. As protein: CASSAPGGSQYF.

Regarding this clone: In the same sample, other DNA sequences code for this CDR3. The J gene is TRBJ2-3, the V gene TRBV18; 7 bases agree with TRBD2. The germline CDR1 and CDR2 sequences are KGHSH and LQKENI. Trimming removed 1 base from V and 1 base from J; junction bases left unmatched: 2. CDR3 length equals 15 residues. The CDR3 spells CASSPLAGGTDTQYF. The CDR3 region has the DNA TGTGCCAGCTCACCACTAGCGGGTGGCACAGATACGCAGTATTTT.

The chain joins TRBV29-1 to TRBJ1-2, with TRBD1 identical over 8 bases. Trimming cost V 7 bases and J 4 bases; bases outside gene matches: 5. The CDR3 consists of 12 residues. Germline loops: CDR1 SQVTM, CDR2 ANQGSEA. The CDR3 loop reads CSGGQGTYGYTF. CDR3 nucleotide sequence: TGCAGCGGTGGACAGGGAACCTATGGCTACACCTTC.

In nucleotides, the CDR3 is TGTGCCACCAGCAGAGACACTAGCGCCGAGACCCAGTACTTC. The encoded protein is CATSRDTSAETQYF. The V call is TRBV15, the J call TRBJ2-5; 7 bases fit TRBD2. This CDR3 is built from 14 residues. V trimming: 0 bases; J trimming: 5 bases; junction bases outside the gene matches: 3. Per germline, CDR1 LNHNV and CDR2 YYDKDF (reference sequence).

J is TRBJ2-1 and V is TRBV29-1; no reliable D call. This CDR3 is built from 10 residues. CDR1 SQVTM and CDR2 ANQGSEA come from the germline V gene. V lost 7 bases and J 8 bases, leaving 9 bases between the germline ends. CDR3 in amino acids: CSGGRDEQFF. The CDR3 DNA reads TGCAGCGGCGGCCGGGATGAGCAGTTCTTC.

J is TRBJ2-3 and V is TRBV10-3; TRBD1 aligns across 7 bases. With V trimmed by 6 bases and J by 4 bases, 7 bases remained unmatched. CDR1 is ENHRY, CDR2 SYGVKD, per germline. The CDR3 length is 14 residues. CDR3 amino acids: CAIRRSQGADTQYF. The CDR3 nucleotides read TGTGCCATCAGGAGGTCTCAGGGGGCAGATACGCAGTATTTT.

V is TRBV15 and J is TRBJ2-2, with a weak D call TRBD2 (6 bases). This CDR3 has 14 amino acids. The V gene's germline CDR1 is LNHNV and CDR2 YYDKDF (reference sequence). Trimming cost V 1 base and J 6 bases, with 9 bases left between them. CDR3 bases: TGTGCCACCAGCAGAGGACTAGATCCCGGGGAGCTGTTTTTT. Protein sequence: CATSRGLDPGELFF.

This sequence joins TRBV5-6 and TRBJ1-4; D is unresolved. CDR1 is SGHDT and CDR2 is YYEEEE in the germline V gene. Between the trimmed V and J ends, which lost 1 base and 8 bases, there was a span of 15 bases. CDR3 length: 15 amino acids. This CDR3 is CASSLRLGAGEKLFF. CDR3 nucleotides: TGTGCCAGCAGCTTGCGGTTAGGAGCGGGCGAAAAACTGTTTTTT.

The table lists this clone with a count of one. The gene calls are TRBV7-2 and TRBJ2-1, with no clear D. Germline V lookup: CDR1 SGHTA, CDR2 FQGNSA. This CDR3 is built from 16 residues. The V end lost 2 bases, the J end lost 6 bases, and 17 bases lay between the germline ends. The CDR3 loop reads CASSLWSDASANEQFF. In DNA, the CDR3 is TGTGCCAGCAGCTTATGGAGCGACGCATCCGCCAATGAGCAGTTCTTC.

Here the CDR3 DNA reads TGCGCCAGCAGCCAAAGCCAGGGGGCGGAGGCCAAAAACATTCAGTACTTC. It is translated as CASSQSQGAEAKNIQYF. V is TRBV4-1 and J is TRBJ2-4, with 8 bases lining up with TRBD1. Germline CDR1 and CDR2: MGHRA and YSYEKL. The CDR3 loop spans 17 amino acids. Unmatched junction bases numbered 7, after V lost 2 bases and J lost 1 base.

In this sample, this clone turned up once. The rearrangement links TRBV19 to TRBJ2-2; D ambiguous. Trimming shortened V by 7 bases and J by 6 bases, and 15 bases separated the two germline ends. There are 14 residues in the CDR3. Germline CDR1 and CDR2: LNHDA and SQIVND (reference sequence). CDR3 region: CASNDRGLAGELFF. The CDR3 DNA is TGTGCCAGTAATGATAGAGGATTGGCCGGGGAGCTGTTTTTT.

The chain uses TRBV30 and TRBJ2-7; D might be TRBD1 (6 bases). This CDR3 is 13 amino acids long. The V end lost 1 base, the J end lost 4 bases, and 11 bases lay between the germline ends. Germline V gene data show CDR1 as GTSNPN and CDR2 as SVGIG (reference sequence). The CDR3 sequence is CAWSGQGRYEQYF. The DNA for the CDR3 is TGTGCCTGGAGTGGGCAGGGGCGGTACGAGCAGTACTTC.

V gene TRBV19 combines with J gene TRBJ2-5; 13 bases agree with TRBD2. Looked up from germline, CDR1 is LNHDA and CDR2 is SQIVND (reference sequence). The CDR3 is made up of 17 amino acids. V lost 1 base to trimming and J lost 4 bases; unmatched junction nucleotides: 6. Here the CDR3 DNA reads TGTGCCAGTAGTATAGGCCTGGGACTAGCGGGAAGAGAGACCCAGTACTTC. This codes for CASSIGLGLAGRETQYF.

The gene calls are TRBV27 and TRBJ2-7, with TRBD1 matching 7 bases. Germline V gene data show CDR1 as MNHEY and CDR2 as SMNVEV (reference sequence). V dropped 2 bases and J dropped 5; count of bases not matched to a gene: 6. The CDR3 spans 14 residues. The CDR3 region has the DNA TGTGCCAGCAGTTTACAGGGGGTTCGGGACGAGCAGTACTTC. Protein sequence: CASSLQGVRDEQYF.

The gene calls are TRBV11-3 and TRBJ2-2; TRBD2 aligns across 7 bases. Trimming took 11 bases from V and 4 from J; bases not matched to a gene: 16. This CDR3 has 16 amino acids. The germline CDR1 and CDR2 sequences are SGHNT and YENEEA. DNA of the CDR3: TGTGCCTCCGCCGGTTGGGAGGGCCCGGGCACCGGGGAGCTGTTTTTT. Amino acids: CASAGWEGPGTGELFF.

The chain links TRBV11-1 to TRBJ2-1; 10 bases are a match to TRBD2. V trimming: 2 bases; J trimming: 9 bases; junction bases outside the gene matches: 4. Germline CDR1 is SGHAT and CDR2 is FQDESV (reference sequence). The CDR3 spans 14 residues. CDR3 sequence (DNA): TGTGCCAGCAGCTTAACTAGCGGGATGGGTGAGCAGTTCTTC. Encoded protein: CASSLTSGMGEQFF.

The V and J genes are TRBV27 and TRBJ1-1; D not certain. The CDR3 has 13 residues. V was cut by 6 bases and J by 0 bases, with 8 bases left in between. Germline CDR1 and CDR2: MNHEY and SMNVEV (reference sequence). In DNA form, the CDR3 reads TGTGCCAGCAGCTCCGACATGAACACTGAAGCTTTCTTT. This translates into CASSSDMNTEAFF.

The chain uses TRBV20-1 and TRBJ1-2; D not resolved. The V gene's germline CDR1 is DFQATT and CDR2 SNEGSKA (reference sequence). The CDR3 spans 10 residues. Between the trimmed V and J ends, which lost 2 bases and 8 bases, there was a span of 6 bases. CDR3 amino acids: CSARYTGYTF. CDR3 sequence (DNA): TGCAGTGCTAGATACACCGGCTACACCTTC.

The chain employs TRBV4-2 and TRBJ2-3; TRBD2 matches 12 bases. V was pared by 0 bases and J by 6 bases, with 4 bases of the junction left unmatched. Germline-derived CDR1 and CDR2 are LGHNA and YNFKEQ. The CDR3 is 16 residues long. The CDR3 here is CASSQDSLAGGDTQYF. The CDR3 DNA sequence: TGTGCCAGCAGCCAAGATAGCCTAGCGGGAGGGGATACGCAGTATTTT.

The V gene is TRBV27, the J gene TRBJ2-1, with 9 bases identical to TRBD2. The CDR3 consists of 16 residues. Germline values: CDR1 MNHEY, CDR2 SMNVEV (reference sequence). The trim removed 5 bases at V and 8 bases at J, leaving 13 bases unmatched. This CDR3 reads CASSSVAGVGTDEQFF. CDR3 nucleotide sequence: TGTGCCAGCAGTAGCGTAGCGGGAGTTGGGACGGATGAGCAGTTCTTC.

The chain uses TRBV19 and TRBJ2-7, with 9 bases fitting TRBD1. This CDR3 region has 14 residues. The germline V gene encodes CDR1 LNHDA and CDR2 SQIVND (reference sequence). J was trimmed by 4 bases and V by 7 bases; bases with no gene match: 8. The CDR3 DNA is TGTGCCAGTACCTCGGGACAGGGTACTTACGAGCAGTACTTC. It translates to CASTSGQGTYEQYF.

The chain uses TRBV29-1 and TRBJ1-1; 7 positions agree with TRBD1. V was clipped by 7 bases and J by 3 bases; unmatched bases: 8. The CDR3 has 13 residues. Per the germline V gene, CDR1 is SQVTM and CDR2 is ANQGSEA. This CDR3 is CSALTGWDTEAFF. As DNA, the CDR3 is TGCAGCGCCTTGACAGGGTGGGACACTGAAGCTTTCTTT. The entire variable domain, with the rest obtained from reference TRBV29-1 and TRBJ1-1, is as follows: SAVISQKPSRDICQRGTSLTIQCQVDSQVTMMFWYRQQPGQSLTLIATANQGSEATYESGFVIDKFPISRPNLTFSTLTVSNMSPEDSSIYLCSALTGWDTEAFFGQGTRLTVV.

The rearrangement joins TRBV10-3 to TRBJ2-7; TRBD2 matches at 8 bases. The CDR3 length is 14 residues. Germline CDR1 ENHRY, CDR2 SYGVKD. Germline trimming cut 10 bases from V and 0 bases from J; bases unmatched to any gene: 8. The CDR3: CATLAGASSYEQYF. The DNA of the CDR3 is TGTGCCACGCTAGCGGGCGCCTCCTCCTACGAGCAGTACTTC.

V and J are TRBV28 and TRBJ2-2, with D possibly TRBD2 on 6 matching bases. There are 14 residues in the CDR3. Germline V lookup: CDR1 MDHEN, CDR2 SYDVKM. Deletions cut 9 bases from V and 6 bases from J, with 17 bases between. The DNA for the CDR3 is TGTGCCAGTCACCTAGGAGGGGTCCCCGGGGAGCTGTTTTTT. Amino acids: CASHLGGVPGELFF.